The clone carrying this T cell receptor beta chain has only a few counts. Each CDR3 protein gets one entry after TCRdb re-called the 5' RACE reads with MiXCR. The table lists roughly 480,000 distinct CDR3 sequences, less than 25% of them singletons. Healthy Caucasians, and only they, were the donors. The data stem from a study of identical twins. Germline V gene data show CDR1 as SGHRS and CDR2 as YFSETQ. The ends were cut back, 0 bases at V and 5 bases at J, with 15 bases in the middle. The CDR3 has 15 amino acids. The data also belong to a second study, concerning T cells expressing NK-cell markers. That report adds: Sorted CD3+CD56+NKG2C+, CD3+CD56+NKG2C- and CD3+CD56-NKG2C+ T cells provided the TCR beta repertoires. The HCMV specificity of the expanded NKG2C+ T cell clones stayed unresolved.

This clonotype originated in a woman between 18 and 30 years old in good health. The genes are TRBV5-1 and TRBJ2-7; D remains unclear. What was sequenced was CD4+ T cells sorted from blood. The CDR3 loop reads CASSLAEGVLNEQYF. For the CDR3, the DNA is TGCGCCAGCAGCTTGGCGGAAGGAGTGTTAAACGAGCAGTACTTC.